These 7 T cell receptor beta chains were sequenced from one sample in a study of blood T cell repertoires in COVID-19. Assay used: immunoSEQ multiplex PCR; TCRdb lists only in-frame clones, some missing. Among about 50,000 clones listed, just under 90% were seen once. Sample: peripheral blood. Source of these receptors: a man older than 75 with active or convalescent COVID-19.

The CDR3 coding sequence is TGTGCTAGTGGTTTAGGGACAGGGGCCTATACGCAGTATTTT. Translated: CASGLGTGAYTQYF. The rearrangement joins TRBV12-5 to TRBJ2-3; 10 bases are a match to TRBD1. This CDR3 region has 14 residues. Germline CDR1 reads LGHNT; CDR2 reads FRNRAP. V shed 3 bases, J shed 7 bases, and the junction held 4 bases outside the gene matches.

This chain uses TRBV28 with TRBJ1-5; TRBD1 agrees at 9 bases. The CDR3 is 12 amino acids. Trimming removed 6 bases from V and 10 bases from J; junction bases left unmatched: 4. From germline, CDR1 is MDHEN and CDR2 SYDVKM. The CDR3, as DNA: TGTGCCAGCAGGACAGGGGGAGGACCCCAGCATTTT. This translates into CASRTGGGPQHF.

CDR3: CAWSVLGGQETQYF. The DNA for the CDR3 is TGTGCCTGGAGTGTATTGGGGGGACAAGAGACCCAGTACTTC. The rearrangement joins TRBV30 to TRBJ2-5; maybe TRBD2 (6 bases). Germline loops: CDR1 GTSNPN, CDR2 SVGIG (reference sequence). CDR3 length: 14 amino acids. The V end was cut by 0 bases, the J end by 2 bases, with 10 bases between.

This chain joins TRBV20-1 and TRBJ2-1; possible D gene TRBD2, 6 bases. Germline-derived CDR1 and CDR2 are DFQATT and SNEGSKA (reference sequence). Trimming shortened V by 4 bases and J by 2 bases, and 12 bases separated the two germline ends. The CDR3 runs to 14 residues. CDR3 residues: CSANDRGAYNEQFF. The CDR3 region has the DNA TGCAGTGCTAATGACCGCGGGGCCTACAATGAGCAGTTCTTC.

This chain links TRBV7-3 with TRBJ2-1; possible D gene TRBD1, 5 bases. Germline CDR1 and CDR2: SGHTA and FQGTGA. CDR3 length: 14 amino acids. V was cut by 5 bases and J by 1 base, with 9 bases left in between. CDR3: CASSPQVSYNEQFF. DNA of the CDR3: TGTGCCAGCAGCCCACAGGTATCCTACAATGAGCAGTTCTTC.

This chain joins TRBV19 and TRBJ1-2; D is unresolved. Germline CDR1 LNHDA, CDR2 SQIVND (reference sequence). V lost 4 bases and J lost 8, with 11 bases in between. The length of the CDR3 is 12 residues. CDR3: CASSKRTGGYTF. Written as DNA, the CDR3 is TGTGCCAGTAGTAAACGGACGGGGGGCTACACCTTC.

The V call is TRBV2, the J call TRBJ1-3, with TRBD1 matching 7 bases. Germline V gives CDR1 SNHLY, CDR2 FYNNEI. This CDR3 is 16 amino acids long. Trimming cost V 3 bases and J 0 bases; bases outside gene matches: 5. CDR3 nucleotide sequence: TGTGCCAGCAGTGAGGGACAGTTATTCTCTGGAAACACCATATATTTT. Its translation: CASSEGQLFSGNTIYF.